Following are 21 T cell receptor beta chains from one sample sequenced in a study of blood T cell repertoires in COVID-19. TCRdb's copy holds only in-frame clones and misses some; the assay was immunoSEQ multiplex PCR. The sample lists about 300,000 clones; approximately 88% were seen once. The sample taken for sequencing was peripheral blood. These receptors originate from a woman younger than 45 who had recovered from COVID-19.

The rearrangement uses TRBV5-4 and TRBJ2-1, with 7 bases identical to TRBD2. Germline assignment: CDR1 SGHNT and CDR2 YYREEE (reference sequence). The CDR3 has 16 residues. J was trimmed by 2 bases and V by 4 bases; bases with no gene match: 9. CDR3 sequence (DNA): TGTGCCAGCAGCAAAACGGGGGGTATCACCTACAATGAGCAGTTCTTC. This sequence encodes CASSKTGGITYNEQFF.

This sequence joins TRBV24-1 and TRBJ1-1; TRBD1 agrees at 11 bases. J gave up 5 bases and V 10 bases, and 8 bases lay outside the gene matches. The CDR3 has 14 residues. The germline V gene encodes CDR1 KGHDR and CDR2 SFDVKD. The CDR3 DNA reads TGTGCCACAGAATCCGGGACAGGGGGGACTGAAGCTTTCTTT. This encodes CATESGTGGTEAFF.

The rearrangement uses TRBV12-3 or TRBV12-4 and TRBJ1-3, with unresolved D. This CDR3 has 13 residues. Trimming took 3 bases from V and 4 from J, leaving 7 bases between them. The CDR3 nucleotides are TGTGCCAGCAGTTTTCTCCCGGGAAACACCATATATTTT. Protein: CASSFLPGNTIYF.

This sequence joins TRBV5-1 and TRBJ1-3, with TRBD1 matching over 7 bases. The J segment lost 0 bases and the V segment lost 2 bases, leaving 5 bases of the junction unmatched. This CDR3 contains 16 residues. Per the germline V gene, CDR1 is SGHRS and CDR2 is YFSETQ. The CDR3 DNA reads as TGCGCCAGCAGCTTTAGGGGGACAGACTCTGGAAACACCATATATTTT. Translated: CASSFRGTDSGNTIYF.

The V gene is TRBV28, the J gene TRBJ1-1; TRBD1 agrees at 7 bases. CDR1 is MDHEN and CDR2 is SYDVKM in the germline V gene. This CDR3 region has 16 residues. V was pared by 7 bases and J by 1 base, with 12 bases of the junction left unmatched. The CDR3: CASTKGPNRGNTEAFF. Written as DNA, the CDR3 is TGTGCCAGCACTAAAGGCCCTAACAGGGGGAACACTGAAGCTTTCTTT.

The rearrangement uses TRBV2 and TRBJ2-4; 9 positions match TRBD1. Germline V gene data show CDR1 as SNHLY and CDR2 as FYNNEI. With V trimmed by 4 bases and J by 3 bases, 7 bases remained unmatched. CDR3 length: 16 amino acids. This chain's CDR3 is CASSGLRDRDKNIQYF. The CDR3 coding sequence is TGTGCCAGCAGTGGCCTCCGGGACAGGGACAAAAACATTCAGTACTTC.

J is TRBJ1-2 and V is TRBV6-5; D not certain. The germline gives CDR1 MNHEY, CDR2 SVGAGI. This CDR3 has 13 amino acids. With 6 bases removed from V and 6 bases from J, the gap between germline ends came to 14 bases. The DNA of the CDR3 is TGTGCCAGCAGCAACCCAGGTCTTCATGGCTACACCTTC. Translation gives CASSNPGLHGYTF.

The CDR3 protein is CASSHQLVGEQYF. The CDR3 DNA reads TGTGCCAGCAGCCACCAATTAGTCGGGGAGCAGTACTTC. The rearrangement links TRBV28 to TRBJ2-7, with D hard to call. CDR3 length equals 13 residues. Trimming took 6 bases from V and 7 from J, leaving 16 bases between them. The germline V gene encodes CDR1 MDHEN and CDR2 SYDVKM. The variable domain in full, completed from reference TRBV28 and TRBJ2-7, reads DVKVTQSSRYLVKRTGEKVFLECVQDMDHENMFWYRQDPGLGLRLIYFSYDVKMKEKGDIPEGYSVSREKKERFSLILESASTNQTSMYLCASSHQLVGEQYFGPGTRLTVT.

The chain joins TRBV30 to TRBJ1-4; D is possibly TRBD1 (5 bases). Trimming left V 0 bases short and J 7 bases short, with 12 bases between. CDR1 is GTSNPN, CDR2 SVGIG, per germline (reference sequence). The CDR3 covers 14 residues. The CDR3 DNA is TGTGCCTGGAGTGTGGCAGGGTTAAGTGAAAAACTGTTTTTT. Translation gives CAWSVAGLSEKLFF.

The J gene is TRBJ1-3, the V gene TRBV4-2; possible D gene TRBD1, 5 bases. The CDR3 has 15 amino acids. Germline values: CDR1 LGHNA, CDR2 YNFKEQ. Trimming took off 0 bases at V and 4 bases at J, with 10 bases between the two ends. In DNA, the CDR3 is TGTGCCAGCAGCCAAGATACAGGCCGGGGAAACACCATATATTTT. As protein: CASSQDTGRGNTIYF.

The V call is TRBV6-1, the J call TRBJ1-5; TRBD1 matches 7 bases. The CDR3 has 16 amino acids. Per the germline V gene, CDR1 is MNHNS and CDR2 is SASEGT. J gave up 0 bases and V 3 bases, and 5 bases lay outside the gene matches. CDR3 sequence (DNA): TGTGCCAGCAGTGACCACAGGGGACATAGCAATCAGCCCCAGCATTTT. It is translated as CASSDHRGHSNQPQHF.

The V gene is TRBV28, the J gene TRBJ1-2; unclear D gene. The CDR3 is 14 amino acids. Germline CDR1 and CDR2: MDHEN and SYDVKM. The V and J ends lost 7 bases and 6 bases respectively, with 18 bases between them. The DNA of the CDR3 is TGTGCCAGCAAATCTAGCGGAGGCAAGGATGGCTACACCTTC. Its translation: CASKSSGGKDGYTF.

CDR3 loop: CASSSATQGVNEQYF. The CDR3 DNA follows: TGTGCCAGCAGTTCCGCGACGCAGGGGGTCAACGAGCAGTACTTC. The J gene is TRBJ2-7, the V gene TRBV28; the match to TRBD1 covers 7 bases. Germline V lookup: CDR1 MDHEN, CDR2 SYDVKM. J gave up 5 bases and V 4 bases, and 11 bases lay outside the gene matches. CDR3 length: 15 amino acids. Full variable domain (rest looked up from reference TRBV28 and TRBJ2-7): DVKVTQSSRYLVKRTGEKVFLECVQDMDHENMFWYRQDPGLGLRLIYFSYDVKMKEKGDIPEGYSVSREKKERFSLILESASTNQTSMYLCASSSATQGVNEQYFGPGTRLTVT.

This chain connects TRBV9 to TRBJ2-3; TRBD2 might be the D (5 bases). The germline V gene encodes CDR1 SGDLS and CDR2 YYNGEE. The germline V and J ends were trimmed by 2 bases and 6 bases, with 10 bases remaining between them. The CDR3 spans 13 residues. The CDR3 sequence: CASSVAGEDTQYF. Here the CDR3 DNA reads TGTGCCAGCAGCGTGGCTGGGGAGGATACGCAGTATTTT.

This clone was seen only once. The CDR3 sequence is CASSLSGGEGTQYF. As DNA, the CDR3 is TGTGCCAGCAGCTTAAGCGGGGGGGAGGGTACGCAGTATTTT. This chain joins TRBV7-2 and TRBJ2-3, with 10 bases fitting TRBD2. The CDR3 is 14 amino acids. Germline V CDR1 and CDR2: SGHTA, FQGNSA. Germline trimming cut 2 bases from V and 8 bases from J; bases unmatched to any gene: 4.

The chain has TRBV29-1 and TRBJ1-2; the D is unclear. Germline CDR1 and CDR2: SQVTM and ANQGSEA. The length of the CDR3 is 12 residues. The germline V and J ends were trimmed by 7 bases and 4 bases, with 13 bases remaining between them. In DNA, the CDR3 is TGCAGCGCCGATAGCAATCTCTATGGCTACACCTTC. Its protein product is CSADSNLYGYTF.

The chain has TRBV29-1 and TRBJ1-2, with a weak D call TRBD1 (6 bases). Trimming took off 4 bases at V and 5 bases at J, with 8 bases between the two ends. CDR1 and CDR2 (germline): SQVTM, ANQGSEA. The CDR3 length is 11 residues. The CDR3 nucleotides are TGCAGCGTTGGACAGGAGTATGGCTACACCTTC. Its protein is CSVGQEYGYTF.

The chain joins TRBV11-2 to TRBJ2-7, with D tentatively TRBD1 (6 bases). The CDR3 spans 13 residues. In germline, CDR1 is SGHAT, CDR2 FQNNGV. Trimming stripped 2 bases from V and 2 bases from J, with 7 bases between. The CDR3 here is CASSLKGAYEQYF. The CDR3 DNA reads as TGTGCCAGCAGCTTAAAGGGGGCCTACGAGCAGTACTTC.

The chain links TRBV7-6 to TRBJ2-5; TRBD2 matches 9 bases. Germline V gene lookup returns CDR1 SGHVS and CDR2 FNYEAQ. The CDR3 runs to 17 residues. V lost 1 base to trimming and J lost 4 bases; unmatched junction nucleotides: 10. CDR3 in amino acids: CASSLEVPSGELETQYF. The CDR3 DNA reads TGTGCCAGCAGCTTAGAAGTTCCTAGCGGGGAATTAGAGACCCAGTACTTC.

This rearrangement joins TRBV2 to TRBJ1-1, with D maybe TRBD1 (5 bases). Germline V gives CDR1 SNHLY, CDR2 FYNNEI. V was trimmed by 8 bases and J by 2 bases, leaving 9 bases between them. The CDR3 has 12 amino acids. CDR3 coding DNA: TGTGCCAGCGGGGGACTTAACACTGAAGCTTTCTTT. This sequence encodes CASGGLNTEAFF.

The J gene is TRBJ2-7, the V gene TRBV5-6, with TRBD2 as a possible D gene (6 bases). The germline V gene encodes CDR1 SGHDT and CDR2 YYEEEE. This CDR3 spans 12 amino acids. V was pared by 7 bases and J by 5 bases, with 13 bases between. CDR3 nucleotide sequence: TGTGCCAGCGGGCGGGGTTCCCACGAGCAGTACTTC. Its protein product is CASGRGSHEQYF.